Listed here is a single T cell receptor (beta chain). Use of 60 Vbeta and 13 Jbeta primers characterized the PCR. Generated by immunoSEQ multiplex PCR, the TCRdb table keeps only in-frame clones and is missing some. The sample has under 200,000 clones, 65% to 85% seen once; the top ten hold around 2.5%. The data were obtained in a study of cytomegalovirus exposure and HLA in healthy donors. Germline loops: CDR1 MNHEY, CDR2 SVGAGI. The length of the CDR3 is 14 residues. Trimming stripped 6 bases from V and 4 bases from J, with 13 bases between. The clonotype originates from a man between 60 and 75 years old in good health and CMV-seronegative. The specimen sequenced was PBMCs. The chain carries TRBV6-5 and TRBJ1-3; no definite D call. The CDR3 coding sequence is TGTGCCAGCAGCAACCCGGGGATCGGAAACACCATATATTTT. As protein: CASSNPGIGNTIYF.